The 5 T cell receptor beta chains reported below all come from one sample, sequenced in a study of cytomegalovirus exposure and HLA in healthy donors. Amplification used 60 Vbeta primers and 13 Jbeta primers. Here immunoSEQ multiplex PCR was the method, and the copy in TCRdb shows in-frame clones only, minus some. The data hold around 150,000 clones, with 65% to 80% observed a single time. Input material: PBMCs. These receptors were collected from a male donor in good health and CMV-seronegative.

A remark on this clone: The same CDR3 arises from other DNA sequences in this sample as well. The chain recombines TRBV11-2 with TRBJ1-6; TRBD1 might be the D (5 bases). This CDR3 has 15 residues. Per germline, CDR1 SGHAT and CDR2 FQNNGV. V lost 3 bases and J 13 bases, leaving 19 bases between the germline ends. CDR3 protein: CASSFPRGDSSPLHF. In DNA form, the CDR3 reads TGTGCCAGCAGCTTCCCTAGGGGTGATAGTTCGCCCCTCCACTTT.

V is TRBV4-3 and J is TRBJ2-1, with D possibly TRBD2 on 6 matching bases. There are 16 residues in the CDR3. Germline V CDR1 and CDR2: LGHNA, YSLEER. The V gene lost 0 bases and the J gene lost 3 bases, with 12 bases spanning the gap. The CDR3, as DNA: TGCGCCAGCAGCCAAGATGGCGGGGCCATCTACAATGAGCAGTTCTTC. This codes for CASSQDGGAIYNEQFF.

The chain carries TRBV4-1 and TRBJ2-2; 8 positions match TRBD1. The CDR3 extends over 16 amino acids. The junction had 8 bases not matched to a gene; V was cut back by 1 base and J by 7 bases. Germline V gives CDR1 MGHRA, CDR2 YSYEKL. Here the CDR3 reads CASSQAFQGAGGELFF. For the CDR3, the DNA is TGCGCCAGCAGCCAAGCGTTCCAGGGGGCCGGCGGGGAGCTGTTTTTT.

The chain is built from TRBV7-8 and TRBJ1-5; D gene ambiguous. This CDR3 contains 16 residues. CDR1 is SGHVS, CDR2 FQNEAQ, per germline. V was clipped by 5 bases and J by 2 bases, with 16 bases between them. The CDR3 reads CASSATWAQGNQPQHF. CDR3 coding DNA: TGTGCCAGCAGCGCCACTTGGGCGCAGGGCAATCAGCCCCAGCATTTT.

CDR3 loop: CASSFGGSSDTQYF. CDR3 in DNA: TGTGCCAGCAGCTTTGGCGGGAGCTCAGATACGCAGTATTTT. V usage is TRBV7-3 and J usage is TRBJ2-3, with 7 nucleotides matching TRBD2. The CDR3 totals 14 residues. The V gene's germline CDR1 is SGHTA and CDR2 FQGTGA. J gave up 4 bases and V 3 bases, and 4 bases lay outside the gene matches.